This TCR beta chain originates from a study of molecular identifiers for immune sequencing clone quantification. The study, taken as a whole, reports: Spiked Jurkat TCR RNA from one cell was reportedly detectable among about 1 million naive cells.

Germline-derived CDR1 and CDR2 are SEHNR and FQNEAQ (reference sequence). The CDR3 consists of 14 residues. V was shortened by 5 bases and J by 0 bases, with 8 bases between the two germline ends. Both previously described methods and listed TCR primers were employed to make bulk TCR libraries. TCRdb called the PCR reads again in MiXCR, with one record for every CDR3 protein. The profile shows about 640,000 distinct CDR3 sequences, less than 20% of them singletons. This clonotype was counted many times. The antigen is not known. V gene TRBV7-9 combines with J gene TRBJ1-5; no reliable D call. The source of this sequence is a human donor in good health. Some libraries in this study had Jurkat cell RNA spiked in. The sample comprised naive CD8+ T cells from blood, with Jurkat cell RNA spiked in. Subset of the sample: FACS-sorted CD8+CD4-CCR7+CD45RA+ naive T cells. CDR3 sequence (DNA): TGTGCCAGCAGCGAAATTGGTAGCAATCAGCCCCAGCATTTT. This codes for CASSEIGSNQPQHF.